One sample yielded the 29 T cell receptor beta chains listed below, sequenced in a study of regulatory T cells in long-lasting Graves disease. As to time point: persistent/refractory GD, antithyroid drugs over 5 years with positive TRAb. Researchers made the TCR library from RNA that was extracted from PBMCs. Both iRepertoire HTBI primers and Arm-PCR of CDR3 regions were used to build the TCR beta libraries. MiXCR, run by TCRdb on the multiplex PCR reads, gives a single entry per CDR3 protein. The table shows about 420,000 distinct CDR3 sequences, with 23% occurring only once. The specimen was peripheral blood mononuclear cells (PBMCs), collected when the disease was refractory, from a patient treated with antithyroid drugs. These receptors originate from a female donor with Graves disease.

In its sample, this clonotype was seen a few times. The chain links TRBV19 to TRBJ2-7; 12 nucleotides agree with TRBD2. This CDR3 has 18 residues. V lost 1 base and J lost 0; bases outside the gene matches: 7. Germline values: CDR1 LNHDA, CDR2 SQIVND (reference sequence). In nucleotides, the CDR3 is TGTGCCAGTAGTATAGGGAGGACTAGCGGGGTGAACTCCTACGAGCAGTACTTC. It specifies CASSIGRTSGVNSYEQYF.

Comments on this clonotype: A far larger clone lies a single base away; this is likely a read error. The rearrangement joins TRBV7-9 to TRBJ1-5; no firm D call. TRBJ2-3 matches the DNA end more closely, so the J call is doubtful. The CDR3 is 14 amino acids. CDR1 SEHNR and CDR2 FQNEAQ come from the germline V gene (reference sequence). The CDR3 coding sequence is TGTGCCAGCAGTGAAGGGCAGGAAATTCAGCCCCAGTATTTT. It codes for CASSEGQEIQPQYF.

This clonotype has more than one count but fewer than ten. The chain has TRBV6-5 and TRBJ2-6, with D hard to call. The CDR3 length is 15 residues. Trimming pared 3 bases from V and 0 bases from J, leaving 6 bases between. In germline, CDR1 is MNHEY, CDR2 SVGAGI. The DNA of the CDR3 is TGTGCCAGCAGTTATCACAGCTCTGGGGCCAACGTCCTGACTTTC. This translates into CASSYHSSGANVLTF.

The chain uses TRBV3-1 and TRBJ2-7, with D uncertain. Germline V gives CDR1 LGHDT, CDR2 YNNKEL (reference sequence). The V and J ends lost 6 bases and 0 bases respectively, with 9 bases between them. This CDR3 spans 13 amino acids. The CDR3 bases are TGTGCCAGCAGAGACTTATACTCCTACGAGCAGTACTTC. Translating it yields CASRDLYSYEQYF.

Only a few counts were recorded for this clonotype. V is TRBV7-8 and J is TRBJ2-5; 13 nucleotides agree with TRBD2. The CDR3 is made up of 16 amino acids. V dropped 5 bases and J dropped 3; count of bases not matched to a gene: 6. Germline V gene sequence: CDR1 SGHVS, CDR2 FQNEAQ. The DNA for the CDR3 is TGTGCCAGCAGCCACGGACTAGCGGGAGCAGAAGAGACCCAGTACTTC. Its protein is CASSHGLAGAEETQYF. Complete variable domain (other parts from reference TRBV7-8 and TRBJ2-5): GAGVSQSPRYKVAKRGQDVALRCDPISGHVSLFWYQQALGQGPEFLTYFQNEAQLDKSGLPSDRFFAERPEGSVSTLKIQRTQQEDSAVYLCASSHGLAGAEETQYFGPGTRLLVL.

The chain is built from TRBV20-1 and TRBJ1-3; D gene ambiguous. In germline, CDR1 is DFQATT, CDR2 SNEGSKA (reference sequence). Trimming took 6 bases from V and 4 from J, leaving 10 bases between them. The CDR3 has 12 amino acids. In nucleotides, the CDR3 is TGCAGTGCCGGGAGAGCGGGAAACACCATATATTTT. As protein: CSAGRAGNTIYF.

This clonotype was counted ten times or more. The chain carries TRBV6-9 and TRBJ2-7; D remains ambiguous. V was trimmed by 0 bases and J by 4 bases, leaving 10 bases between them. CDR1 and CDR2 from the germline V gene are MNHGY and SVAAGI. The length of the CDR3 is 14 residues. The CDR3, as DNA: TGTGCCAGCAGTTATTCGAACCCCCTTTACGAGCAGTACTTC. This sequence encodes CASSYSNPLYEQYF.

V gene TRBV19 combines with J gene TRBJ1-1; TRBD1 matches 7 bases. The CDR3 length is 16 residues. Trimming at V came to 5 bases and at J to 6 bases, leaving 15 bases not matched to a gene. CDR1 is LNHDA, CDR2 SQIVND, per germline (reference sequence). The CDR3 is CASSALRDSLGAEAFF. For the CDR3, the DNA is TGTGCCAGTAGTGCCCTTAGGGACAGTTTGGGGGCTGAAGCTTTCTTT.

This chain links TRBV10-3 with TRBJ2-5, with 9 bases identical to TRBD2. The CDR3 is 13 amino acids. V lost 6 bases and J lost 3; bases outside the gene matches: 2. Germline assignment: CDR1 ENHRY and CDR2 SYGVKD. The CDR3 spells CAISLAGKETQYF. DNA for the CDR3: TGTGCCATCAGCCTAGCGGGGAAAGAGACCCAGTACTTC.

The rearrangement links TRBV30 to TRBJ1-3, with D uncertain. This CDR3 contains 12 residues. Germline-derived CDR1 and CDR2 are GTSNPN and SVGIG (reference sequence). Deletions cut 0 bases from V and 4 bases from J, with 4 bases between. This CDR3 is CAWSVGGNTIYF. CDR3 nucleotide sequence: TGTGCCTGGAGTGTAGGGGGAAACACCATATATTTT.

The CDR3 DNA follows: TGTGCCAGCAGCTTAGTAGGGGGTATCTCCTACGAGCAGTACTTC. This translates into CASSLVGGISYEQYF. The chain employs TRBV7-2 and TRBJ2-7, with D possibly matching TRBD1 (6 bases). Trimming cost V 1 base and J 0 bases, with 10 bases left between them. Germline loops: CDR1 SGHTA, CDR2 FQGNSA. The CDR3 loop spans 15 amino acids.

This clonotype occurred a few times. The rearrangement uses TRBV25-1 and TRBJ1-1; tentative D call: TRBD1 (6 bases). CDR3 length: 13 amino acids. Trimming removed 6 bases from V and 4 bases from J, with 12 bases in between. Germline values: CDR1 MGHDK, CDR2 SYGVNS. The CDR3: CASRGQPSTEAFF. The DNA for the CDR3 is TGTGCCAGCAGAGGACAGCCGAGCACTGAAGCTTTCTTT.

The rearrangement uses TRBV7-2 and TRBJ1-3, with 9 bases identical to TRBD1. J gave up 4 bases and V 7 bases, and 8 bases lay outside the gene matches. The CDR3 consists of 15 residues. Germline V gene sequence: CDR1 SGHTA, CDR2 FQGNSA. CDR3 coding DNA: TGTGCCAGCACTCTACAGGGGGCGCGCGGAAACACCATATATTTT. Translation gives CASTLQGARGNTIYF.

This sequence joins TRBV9 and TRBJ1-2; 9 nucleotides line up with TRBD1. CDR3 size: 14 residues. V lost 4 bases and J lost 6; bases outside the gene matches: 7. Germline-derived CDR1 and CDR2 are SGDLS and YYNGEE. The CDR3 sequence: CASSSGTGRDGYTF. In nucleotides, the CDR3 is TGTGCCAGCAGCTCCGGGACAGGGAGAGATGGCTACACCTTC.

In its sample, this clonotype was seen many times. The chain has TRBV2 and TRBJ1-6, with D uncertain. Germline V lookup: CDR1 SNHLY, CDR2 FYNNEI. V lost 10 bases and J 5 bases, leaving 18 bases between the germline ends. The CDR3 totals 15 residues. The CDR3 sequence is CATRTHDRNNSPLHF. The CDR3 nucleotides read TGTGCCACCCGTACTCACGACCGAAATAATTCACCCCTCCACTTT.

This clonotype was detected many times. The chain couples TRBV12-3 or TRBV12-4 to TRBJ1-4; D may be TRBD1 (5 bases). The CDR3 has 16 residues. Between the trimmed V and J ends, which lost 6 bases and 7 bases, there was a span of 21 bases. The CDR3 reads CASSNNRGSVGEKLFF. Here the CDR3 DNA reads TGTGCCAGCAGCAATAATAGGGGAAGTGTGGGTGAAAAACTGTTTTTT.

This clonotype was counted only a few times. The CDR3 is CSALYSTGELFF. The CDR3 DNA is TGCAGTGCCCTTTACAGCACCGGGGAGCTGTTTTTT. This chain uses TRBV20-1 with TRBJ2-2; D not certain. V gave up 6 bases and J gave up 4 bases, with 9 bases separating them. The length of the CDR3 is 12 residues. Looked up from germline, CDR1 is DFQATT and CDR2 is SNEGSKA (reference sequence).

This clonotype was observed a handful of times. J is TRBJ1-1 and V is TRBV15; D gene unclear. Per the germline V gene, CDR1 is LNHNV and CDR2 is YYDKDF (reference sequence). The CDR3 spans 14 residues. The V and J ends lost 2 bases and 8 bases respectively, with 15 bases between them. The CDR3: CATSRTRDTGEAFF. The CDR3 nucleotides are TGTGCCACCAGCAGAACTCGCGACACTGGAGAAGCTTTCTTT.

The table lists this clonotype with a few counts. The chain has TRBV28 and TRBJ1-5, with no clear D. Trimming shortened V by 1 base and J by 5 bases, and 9 bases separated the two germline ends. CDR3 length equals 14 residues. Germline CDR1 reads MDHEN; CDR2 reads SYDVKM. The CDR3 DNA reads TGTGCCAGCAGTTTATTGGCTAATGATCAGCCCCAGCATTTT. Its translation: CASSLLANDQPQHF.

The V call is TRBV18, the J call TRBJ1-2; D remains unclear. The CDR3 is made up of 13 amino acids. CDR1 is KGHSH, CDR2 LQKENI, per germline. Trimming removed 2 bases from V and 4 bases from J, with 8 bases in between. CDR3 in amino acids: CASSPDGPYGYTF. DNA for the CDR3: TGTGCCAGCTCACCAGACGGACCCTATGGCTACACCTTC.

The J gene is TRBJ2-1, the V gene TRBV6-1, with D unclear. The CDR3 spans 13 residues. The V end lost 1 base, the J end lost 9 bases, and 10 bases lay between the germline ends. Per the germline V gene, CDR1 is MNHNS and CDR2 is SASEGT. In nucleotides, the CDR3 is TGTGCCAGCAGTGAAGAAGATTATGGTGAGCAGTTCTTC. It codes for CASSEEDYGEQFF.

The chain employs TRBV7-8 and TRBJ1-1; unclear D gene. Looked up from germline, CDR1 is SGHVS and CDR2 is FQNEAQ. The germline V and J ends were trimmed by 5 bases and 3 bases, with 16 bases remaining between them. The CDR3 covers 15 residues. CDR3 sequence (DNA): TGTGCCAGCAGCAAACGGGCAGGAGTCTACACTGAAGCTTTCTTT. It encodes CASSKRAGVYTEAFF. The full variable domain, completed using reference TRBV7-8 and TRBJ1-1, is GAGVSQSPRYKVAKRGQDVALRCDPISGHVSLFWYQQALGQGPEFLTYFQNEAQLDKSGLPSDRFFAERPEGSVSTLKIQRTQQEDSAVYLCASSKRAGVYTEAFFGQGTRLTVV.

This clonotype was seen more than once but under ten times. V usage is TRBV2 and J usage is TRBJ1-5; the match to TRBD1 covers 8 bases. CDR1 and CDR2 (germline): SNHLY, FYNNEI. Losses at the gene ends were 3 bases for V and 1 base for J; bases not matched to a gene: 14. CDR3 length: 19 amino acids. The CDR3 reads CASSDTGQGALASNQPQHF. The CDR3 coding sequence is TGTGCCAGCAGTGATACGGGGCAGGGGGCGTTGGCAAGCAATCAGCCCCAGCATTTT. Complete variable domain (other parts from reference TRBV2 and TRBJ1-5): EPEVTQTPSHQVTQMGQEVILRCVPISNHLYFYWYRQILGQKVEFLVSFYNNEISEKSEIFDDQFSVERPDGSNFTLKIRSTKLEDSAMYFCASSDTGQGALASNQPQHFGDGTRLSIL.

The chain links TRBV4-1 to TRBJ2-4, with D perhaps matching TRBD2 (6 bases). Deletions cut 2 bases from V and 10 bases from J, with 12 bases between. The CDR3 extends over 13 amino acids. Germline V gene lookup returns CDR1 MGHRA and CDR2 YSYEKL. The CDR3 region has the DNA TGCGCCAGCAGCCAACAGGGACTGGGGATTCAGTACTTC. Residues: CASSQQGLGIQYF.

The gene calls are TRBV3-1 and TRBJ2-3; tentatively, D is TRBD1 (5 bases). The CDR3 length is 12 residues. Germline CDR1 and CDR2: LGHDT and YNNKEL (reference sequence). V lost 1 base and J lost 11, with 10 bases in between. The CDR3 DNA sequence: TGTGCCAGCAGCCAAGGTCTAGGACAGCAGTATTTT. Amino acid sequence: CASSQGLGQQYF.

The chain carries TRBV20-1 and TRBJ1-5, with a tentative D call TRBD1 (5 bases). Trimming removed 1 base from V and 6 bases from J, with 13 bases in between. The CDR3 extends over 14 amino acids. The germline CDR1 and CDR2 sequences are DFQATT and SNEGSKA (reference sequence). The CDR3 nucleotides are TGCAGTGCTAGAGGTCCAGGGCGTCTTCAGCCCCAGCATTTT. It is translated as CSARGPGRLQPQHF.

The V gene is TRBV27, the J gene TRBJ1-6, with TRBD1 identical over 9 bases. This CDR3 is built from 15 residues. After removal of 6 bases from V and 8 bases from J, the junction contained 8 bases not matched to a gene. CDR1 and CDR2 from the germline V gene are MNHEY and SMNVEV (reference sequence). This CDR3 is CASSPTGGSYSPLHF. The CDR3 nucleotides are TGTGCCAGCAGCCCCACAGGGGGCTCTTATTCACCCCTCCACTTT.

This clonotype was counted many times. The J gene is TRBJ1-2, the V gene TRBV30, with D uncertain. The germline gives CDR1 GTSNPN, CDR2 SVGIG (reference sequence). The CDR3 loop spans 11 amino acids. The V end was cut by 3 bases, the J end by 6 bases, with 8 bases between. The CDR3 sequence is CAWRGGNGYTF. In nucleotides, the CDR3 is TGTGCCTGGAGGGGTGGAAATGGCTACACCTTC.

This chain links TRBV5-1 with TRBJ1-6; TRBD1 might be the D (6 bases). The CDR3 runs to 14 residues. Deletions cut 5 bases from V and 8 bases from J, with 14 bases between. Per germline, CDR1 SGHRS and CDR2 YFSETQ. In nucleotides, the CDR3 is TGCGCCAGCAGTAAAGAGACAGGCGATTCACCCCTCCACTTT. Its translation is CASSKETGDSPLHF. Variable domain in full (rest from reference TRBV5-1 and TRBJ1-6): KAGVTQTPRYLIKTRGQQVTLSCSPISGHRSVSWYQQTPGQGLQFLFEYFSETQRNKGNFPGRFSGRQFSNSRSEMNVSTLELGDSALYLCASSKETGDSPLHFGNGTRLTVT.